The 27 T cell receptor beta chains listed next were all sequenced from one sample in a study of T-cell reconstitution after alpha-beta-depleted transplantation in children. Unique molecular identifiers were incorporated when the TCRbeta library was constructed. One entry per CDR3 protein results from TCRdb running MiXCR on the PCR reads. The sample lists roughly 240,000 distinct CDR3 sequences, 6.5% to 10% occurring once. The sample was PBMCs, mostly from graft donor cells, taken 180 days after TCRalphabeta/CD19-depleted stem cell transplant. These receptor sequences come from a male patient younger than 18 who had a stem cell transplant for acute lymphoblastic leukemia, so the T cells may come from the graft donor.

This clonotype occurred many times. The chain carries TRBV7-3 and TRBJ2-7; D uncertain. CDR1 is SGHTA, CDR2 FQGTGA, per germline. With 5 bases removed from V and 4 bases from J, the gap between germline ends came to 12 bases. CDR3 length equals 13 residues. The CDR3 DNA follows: TGTGCCAGCAGCCTACATGACGGTTACGAGCAGTACTTC. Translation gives CASSLHDGYEQYF.

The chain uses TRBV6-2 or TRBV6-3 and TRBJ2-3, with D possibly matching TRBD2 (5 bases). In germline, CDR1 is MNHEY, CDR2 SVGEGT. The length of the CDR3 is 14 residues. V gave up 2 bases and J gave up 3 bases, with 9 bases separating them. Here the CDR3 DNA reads TGTGCCAGCAGTTACATAGGGAGAACAGATACGCAGTATTTT. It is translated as CASSYIGRTDTQYF.

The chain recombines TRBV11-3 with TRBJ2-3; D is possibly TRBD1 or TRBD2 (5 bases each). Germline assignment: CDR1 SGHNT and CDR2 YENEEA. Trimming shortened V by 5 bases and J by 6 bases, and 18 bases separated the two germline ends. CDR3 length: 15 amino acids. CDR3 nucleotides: TGTGCCAGCAGCCCCGGTACGTGGGGGATGGATACGCAGTATTTT. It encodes CASSPGTWGMDTQYF.

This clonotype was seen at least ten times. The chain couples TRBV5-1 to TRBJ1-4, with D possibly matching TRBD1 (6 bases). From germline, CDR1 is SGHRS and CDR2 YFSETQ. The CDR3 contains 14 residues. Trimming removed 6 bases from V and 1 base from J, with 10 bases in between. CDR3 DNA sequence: TGCGCCAGCAAAATACAGGGAACTAATGAAAAACTGTTTTTT. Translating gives CASKIQGTNEKLFF.

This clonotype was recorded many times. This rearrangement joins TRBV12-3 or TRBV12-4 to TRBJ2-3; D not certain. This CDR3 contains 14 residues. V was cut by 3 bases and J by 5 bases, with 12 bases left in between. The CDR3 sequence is CASSFRTVVDTQYF. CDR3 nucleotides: TGTGCCAGCAGTTTCCGGACGGTCGTAGATACGCAGTATTTT.

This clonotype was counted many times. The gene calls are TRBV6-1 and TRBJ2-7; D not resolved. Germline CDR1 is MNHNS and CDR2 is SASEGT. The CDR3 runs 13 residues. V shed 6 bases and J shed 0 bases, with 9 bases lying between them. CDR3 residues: CASRDRPSYEQYF. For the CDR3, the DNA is TGTGCCAGCAGGGATAGACCCTCCTACGAGCAGTACTTC.

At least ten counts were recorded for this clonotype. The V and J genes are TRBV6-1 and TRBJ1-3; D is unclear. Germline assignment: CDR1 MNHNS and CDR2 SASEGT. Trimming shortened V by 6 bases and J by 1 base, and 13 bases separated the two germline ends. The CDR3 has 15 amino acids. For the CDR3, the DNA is TGTGCCAGCAGAGCCGGGATCCTGTCTGGAAACACCATATATTTT. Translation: CASRAGILSGNTIYF.

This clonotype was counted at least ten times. DNA of the CDR3: TGTGCCAGCAGTTTAGCGGTGGGCACACAATCCTACGAGCAGTACTTC. Translating gives CASSLAVGTQSYEQYF. This chain links TRBV28 with TRBJ2-7; D remains unclear. V lost 2 bases, J lost 1 base, and 15 bases lay in between. The CDR3 spans 16 residues. Per the germline V gene, CDR1 is MDHEN and CDR2 is SYDVKM.

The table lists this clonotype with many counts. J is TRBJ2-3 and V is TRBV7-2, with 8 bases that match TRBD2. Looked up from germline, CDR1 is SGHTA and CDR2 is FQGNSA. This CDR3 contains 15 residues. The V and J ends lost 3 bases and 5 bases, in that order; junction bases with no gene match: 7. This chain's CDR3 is CASSFRGGPGDTQYF. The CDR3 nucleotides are TGTGCCAGCAGCTTCCGCGGGGGGCCGGGAGATACGCAGTATTTT.

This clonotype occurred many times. CDR3 coding DNA: TGTGCCAGCAGTTCCCCCCCCGGAAGGGACCACAATGAGCAGTTCTTC. Protein: CASSSPPGRDHNEQFF. The genes are TRBV28 and TRBJ2-1, with D perhaps matching TRBD1 or TRBD2 (5 bases each). Trimming pared 4 bases from V and 5 bases from J, leaving 18 bases between. Germline V lookup: CDR1 MDHEN, CDR2 SYDVKM. The CDR3 loop spans 16 amino acids.

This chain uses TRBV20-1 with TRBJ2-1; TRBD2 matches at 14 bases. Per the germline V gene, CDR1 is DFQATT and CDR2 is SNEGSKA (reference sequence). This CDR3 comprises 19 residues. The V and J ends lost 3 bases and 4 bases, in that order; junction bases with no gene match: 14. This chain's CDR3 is CSASRGTSGRKRWYNEQFF. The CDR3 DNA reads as TGCAGTGCTAGCCGGGGGACTAGCGGGAGAAAGCGTTGGTACAATGAGCAGTTCTTC.

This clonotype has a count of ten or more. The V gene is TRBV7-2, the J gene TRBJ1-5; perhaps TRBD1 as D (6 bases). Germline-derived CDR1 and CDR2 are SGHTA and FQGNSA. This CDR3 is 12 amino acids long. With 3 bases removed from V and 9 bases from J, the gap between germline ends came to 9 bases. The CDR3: CASSFSTGPQHF. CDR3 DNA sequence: TGTGCCAGCAGCTTTTCGACAGGGCCCCAGCATTTT.

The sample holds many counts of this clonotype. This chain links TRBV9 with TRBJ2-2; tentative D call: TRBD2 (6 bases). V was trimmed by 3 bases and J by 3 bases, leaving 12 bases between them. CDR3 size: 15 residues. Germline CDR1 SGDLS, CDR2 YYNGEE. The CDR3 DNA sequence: TGTGCCAGCAGCGAATTCGGGACTTACACCGGGGAGCTGTTTTTT. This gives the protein CASSEFGTYTGELFF.

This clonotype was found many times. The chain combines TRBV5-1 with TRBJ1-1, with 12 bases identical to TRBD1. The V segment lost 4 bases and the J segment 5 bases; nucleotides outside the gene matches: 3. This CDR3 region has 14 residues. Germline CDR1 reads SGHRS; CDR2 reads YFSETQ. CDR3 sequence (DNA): TGCGCCAGCAGCAGGGACAGGGGGCAAACTGAAGCTTTCTTT. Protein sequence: CASSRDRGQTEAFF.

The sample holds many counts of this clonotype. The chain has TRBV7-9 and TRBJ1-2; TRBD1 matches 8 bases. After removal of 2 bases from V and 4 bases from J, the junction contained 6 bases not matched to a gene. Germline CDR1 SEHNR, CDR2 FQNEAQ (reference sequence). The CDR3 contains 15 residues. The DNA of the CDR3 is TGTGCCAGCAGCTTAAGGACAGGGCCTTCCTATGGCTACACCTTC. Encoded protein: CASSLRTGPSYGYTF.

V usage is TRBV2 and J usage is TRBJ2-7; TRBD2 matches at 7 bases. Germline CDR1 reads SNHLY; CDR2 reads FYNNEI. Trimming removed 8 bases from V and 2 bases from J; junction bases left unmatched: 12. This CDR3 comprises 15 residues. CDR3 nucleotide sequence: TGTGCCAGCGGAATTACTAGCGCAAAGGCCTACGAGCAGTACTTC. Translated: CASGITSAKAYEQYF.

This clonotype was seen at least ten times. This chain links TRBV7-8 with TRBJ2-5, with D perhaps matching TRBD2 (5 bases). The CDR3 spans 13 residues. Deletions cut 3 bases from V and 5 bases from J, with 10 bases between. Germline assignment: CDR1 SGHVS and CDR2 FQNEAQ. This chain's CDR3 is CASSLPPGETQYF. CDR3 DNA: TGTGCCAGCAGCTTGCCCCCGGGGGAGACCCAGTACTTC.

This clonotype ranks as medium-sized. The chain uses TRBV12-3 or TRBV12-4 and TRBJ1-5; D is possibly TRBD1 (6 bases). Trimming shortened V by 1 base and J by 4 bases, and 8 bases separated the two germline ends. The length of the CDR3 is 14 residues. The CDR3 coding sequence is TGTGCCAGCAGTTTAGAGACAGGTAATCAGCCCCAGCATTTT. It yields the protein CASSLETGNQPQHF.

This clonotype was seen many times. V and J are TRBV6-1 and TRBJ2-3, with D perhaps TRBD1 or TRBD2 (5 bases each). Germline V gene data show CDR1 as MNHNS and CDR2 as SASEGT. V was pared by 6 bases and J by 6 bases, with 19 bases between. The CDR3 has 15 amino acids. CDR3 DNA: TGTGCCAGCAGACGTGCCGTGGGGCAGCGGGATACGCAGTATTTT. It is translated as CASRRAVGQRDTQYF.

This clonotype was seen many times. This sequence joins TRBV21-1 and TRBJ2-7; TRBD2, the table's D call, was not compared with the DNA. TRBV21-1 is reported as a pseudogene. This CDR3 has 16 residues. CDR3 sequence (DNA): TGTGCCAGCAGCCTTAAGACTAGCGGGCCAGCCTACGAGCAGTACTTC. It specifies CASSLKTSGPAYEQYF.

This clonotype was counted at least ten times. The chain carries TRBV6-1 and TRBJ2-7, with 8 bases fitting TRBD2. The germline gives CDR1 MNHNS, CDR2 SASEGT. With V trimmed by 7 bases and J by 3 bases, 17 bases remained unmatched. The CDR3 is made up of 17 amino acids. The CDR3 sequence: CASTHPRPGLGHYEQYF. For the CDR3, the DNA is TGTGCCAGCACCCATCCCCGACCGGGACTAGGGCACTACGAGCAGTACTTC.

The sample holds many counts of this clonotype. DNA of the CDR3: TGTGCCAGCTCACCGCTTATGGTCGGGACAGGATTCACAGATACGCAGTATTTT. This gives the protein CASSPLMVGTGFTDTQYF. J is TRBJ2-3 and V is TRBV18; 8 nucleotides agree with TRBD1. V lost 3 bases, J lost 2 bases, and 13 bases stayed unmatched. Per the germline V gene, CDR1 is KGHSH and CDR2 is LQKENI. The CDR3 runs 18 residues.

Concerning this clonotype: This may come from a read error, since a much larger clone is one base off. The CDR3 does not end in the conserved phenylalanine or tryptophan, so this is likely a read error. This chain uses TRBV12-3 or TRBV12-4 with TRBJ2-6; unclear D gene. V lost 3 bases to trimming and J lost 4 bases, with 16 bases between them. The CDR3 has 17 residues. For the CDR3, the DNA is TGTGCCAGCAGTTTTGATGGCCCCCTCGCAGGGGCCAACGTCCTGACTTCC. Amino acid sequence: CASSFDGPLAGANVLTS.

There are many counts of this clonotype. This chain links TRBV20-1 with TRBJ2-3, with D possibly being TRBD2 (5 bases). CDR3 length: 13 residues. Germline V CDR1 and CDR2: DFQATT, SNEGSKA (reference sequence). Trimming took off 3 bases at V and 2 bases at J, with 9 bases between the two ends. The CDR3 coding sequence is TGCAGTGCTAGGAGGGCGTTCACAGATACGCAGTATTTT. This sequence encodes CSARRAFTDTQYF.

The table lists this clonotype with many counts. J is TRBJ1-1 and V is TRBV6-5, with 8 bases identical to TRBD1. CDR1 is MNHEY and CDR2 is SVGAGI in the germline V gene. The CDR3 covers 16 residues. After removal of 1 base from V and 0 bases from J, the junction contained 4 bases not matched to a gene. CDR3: CASSYLGTGMNTEAFF. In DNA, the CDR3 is TGTGCCAGCAGTTACTTGGGGACAGGAATGAACACTGAAGCTTTCTTT.

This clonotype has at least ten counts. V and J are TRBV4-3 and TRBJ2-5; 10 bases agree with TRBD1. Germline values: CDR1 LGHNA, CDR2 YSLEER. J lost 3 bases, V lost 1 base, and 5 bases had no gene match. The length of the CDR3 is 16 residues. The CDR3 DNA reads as TGCGCCAGCAGCCAAGCCCGAGGACAGGGGGAAGAGACCCAGTACTTC. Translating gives CASSQARGQGEETQYF.

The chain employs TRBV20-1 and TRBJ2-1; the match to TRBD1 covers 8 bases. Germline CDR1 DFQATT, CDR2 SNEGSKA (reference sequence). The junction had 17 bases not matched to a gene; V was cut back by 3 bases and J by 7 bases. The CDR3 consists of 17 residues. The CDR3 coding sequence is TGCAGTGCTAGCGCCCCCATCCACCGGGACAGGCAGAATGAGCAGTTCTTC. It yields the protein CSASAPIHRDRQNEQFF.